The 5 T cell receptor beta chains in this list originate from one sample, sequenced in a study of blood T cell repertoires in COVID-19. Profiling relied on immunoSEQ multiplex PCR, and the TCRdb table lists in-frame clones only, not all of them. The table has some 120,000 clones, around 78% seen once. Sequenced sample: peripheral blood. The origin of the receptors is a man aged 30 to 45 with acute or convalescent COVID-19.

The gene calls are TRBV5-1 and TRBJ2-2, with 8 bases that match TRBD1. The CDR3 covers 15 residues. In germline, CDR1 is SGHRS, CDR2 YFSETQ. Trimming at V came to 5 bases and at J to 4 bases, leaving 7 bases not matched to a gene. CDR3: CASSQQGDSTGELFF. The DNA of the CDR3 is TGCGCCAGCAGTCAACAGGGGGACAGCACCGGGGAGCTGTTTTTT.

CDR3 sequence (DNA): TGCAGCGTCGAAACAGGGGGCGCAACTGAAGCTTTCTTT. Protein product: CSVETGGATEAFF. The rearrangement links TRBV29-1 to TRBJ1-1; 9 positions match TRBD1. This CDR3 contains 13 residues. Germline assignment: CDR1 SQVTM and CDR2 ANQGSEA. The ends lost 6 bases at V and 5 bases at J; junction bases unmatched: 7.

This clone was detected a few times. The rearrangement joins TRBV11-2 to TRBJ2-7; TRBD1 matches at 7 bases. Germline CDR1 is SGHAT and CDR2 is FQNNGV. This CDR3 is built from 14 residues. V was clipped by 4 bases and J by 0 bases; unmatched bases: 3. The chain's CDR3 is CASSSNRGSYEQYF. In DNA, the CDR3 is TGTGCCAGCAGCTCGAACAGGGGCTCCTACGAGCAGTACTTC. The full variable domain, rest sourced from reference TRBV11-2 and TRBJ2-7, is EAGVAQSPRYKIIEKRQSVAFWCNPISGHATLYWYQQILGQGPKLLIQFQNNGVVDDSQLPKDRFSAERLKGVDSTLKIQPAKLEDSAVYLCASSSNRGSYEQYFGPGTRLTVT.

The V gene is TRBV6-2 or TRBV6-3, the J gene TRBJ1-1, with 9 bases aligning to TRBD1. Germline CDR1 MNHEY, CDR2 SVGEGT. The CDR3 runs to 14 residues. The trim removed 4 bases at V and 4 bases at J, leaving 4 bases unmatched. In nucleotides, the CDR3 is TGTGCCAGCAGTTTGGGGGACAGGGCCACTGAAGCTTTCTTT. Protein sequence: CASSLGDRATEAFF.

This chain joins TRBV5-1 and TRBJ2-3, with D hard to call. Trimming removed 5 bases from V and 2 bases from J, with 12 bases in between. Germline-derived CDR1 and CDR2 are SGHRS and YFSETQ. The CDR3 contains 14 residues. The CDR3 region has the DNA TGCGCCAGCAGGATCGGTTTGCACACAGATACGCAGTATTTT. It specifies CASRIGLHTDTQYF.